The clone carrying this TCR beta chain was seen repeatedly, ten times or more. Its antigen remains unidentified. V trimming: 3 bases; J trimming: 9 bases; junction bases outside the gene matches: 11. The CDR3 is 15 residues long. The sample is drawn from a study of CD8 T cells in ankylosing spondylitis. In making TCR beta libraries, quantitative 5'-RACE with molecular barcodes was used. TCRdb fed the 5' RACE reads into MiXCR, producing one record per CDR3 protein. The data hold around 490,000 distinct CDR3 sequences, with about 5.2% observed a single time. Study-level findings and limits: Typical of ankylosing spondylitis blood, it appeared, was a TCR beta motif of seven to nine highly homologous variants. Peripheral blood held disease-linked clones only at relatively low frequency, and these were CD8+. Reactive arthritis synovial fluid and blood were previously reported to contain some motif variants. According to the report, clones linked to the disease were significantly enriched in matched synovial fluid samples taken from ankylosing spondylitis patients.

The gene calls are TRBV12-3 or TRBV12-4 and TRBJ2-7, with 10 bases aligning to TRBD2. The sequencing input was blood, either unsorted or a sorted T cell fraction (not recorded which). The clonotype was recovered from a male donor with ankylosing spondylitis. CDR3 nucleotide sequence: TGTGCCAGCAGTTTTCCGGGACTAGCGACCTTGAGGCAGTACTTC. Protein product: CASSFPGLATLRQYF.